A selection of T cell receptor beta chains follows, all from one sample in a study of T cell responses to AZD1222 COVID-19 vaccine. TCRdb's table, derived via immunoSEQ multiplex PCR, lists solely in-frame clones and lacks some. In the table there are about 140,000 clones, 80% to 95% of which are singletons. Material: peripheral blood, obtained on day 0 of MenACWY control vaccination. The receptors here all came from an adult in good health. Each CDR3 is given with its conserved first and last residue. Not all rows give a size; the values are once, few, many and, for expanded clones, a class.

cdr3_aa: CASSSGAAGTF
v_call: TRBV12-3/TRBV12-4
clone_size: once
j_call: TRBJ1-2

cdr3_aa: CASSLQASGGYTF
v_call: TRBV5-4
clone_size: -
j_call: TRBJ1-2

cdr3_aa: CASSPMGPVNTEAFF
v_call: TRBV5-1
clone_size: once
j_call: TRBJ1-1

cdr3_aa: CASGQAWDTADTQYF
v_call: TRBV12-5
clone_size: -
j_call: TRBJ2-3

cdr3_aa: CASSVEGVGGMTGANSPLHF
v_call: TRBV9
clone_size: -
j_call: TRBJ1-6

cdr3_aa: CAIRSQGGSYNSPLHF
v_call: TRBV10-3
clone_size: -
j_call: TRBJ1-6

cdr3_aa: CAISEQERGGGGVEAFF
v_call: TRBV10-3
clone_size: few
j_call: TRBJ1-1

cdr3_aa: CASSRQGEAFF
v_call: TRBV6-4
clone_size: once
j_call: TRBJ1-1

cdr3_aa: CASSPRGGGTLNTGELFF
v_call: TRBV19
clone_size: -
j_call: TRBJ2-2

cdr3_aa: CAWSVQAGSEKLFF
v_call: TRBV30
clone_size: -
j_call: TRBJ1-4

cdr3_aa: CASSLRSAGPVEQYF
v_call: TRBV7-3
clone_size: few
j_call: TRBJ2-7

cdr3_aa: CASSLEGDEKLFF
v_call: TRBV6-1
clone_size: -
j_call: TRBJ1-4

cdr3_aa: CASSETVSSYNEQFF
v_call: TRBV9
clone_size: -
j_call: TRBJ2-1

cdr3_aa: CASSRFIGGPTEAFF
v_call: TRBV2
clone_size: -
j_call: TRBJ1-1

cdr3_aa: CASSRTGMNTEAFF
v_call: TRBV5-1
clone_size: -
j_call: TRBJ1-1

cdr3_aa: CATSDSGEVNEQFF
v_call: TRBV24-1
clone_size: -
j_call: TRBJ2-1